The following is a T cell receptor beta chain sequence with its context. An even split of each subset's genomic DNA across several immunoSEQ plates was performed. Original handling: From ImmunoSEQ came sequences covering only the junction and carrying no quality scores, so filtering differed. TCRdb's table, derived via immunoSEQ multiplex PCR, lists solely in-frame clones and lacks some. V, J and clone size reflect that table, while D and trimming were determined from the DNA. The sample records some 500,000 clones, 75% to 80% being singletons. These data come from a study of shared clonotypes between healthy human individuals. This CDR3 is 16 amino acids long. CDR1 and CDR2 from the germline V gene are SEHNR and FQNEAQ (reference sequence). Trimming shortened V by 3 bases and J by 8 bases, and 20 bases separated the two germline ends.

Sequencing was carried out using PBMCs. This chain uses TRBV7-9 with TRBJ2-1, with a possible D match to TRBD2 (6 bases). This receptor was taken from a woman in her thirties or forties in good health. Some clones in this sample may be carry-over from other donors' samples. The CDR3 here is CASSFFGGGDPYEQFF. CDR3 coding DNA: TGTGCCAGCAGCTTCTTTGGGGGAGGAGATCCCTATGAGCAGTTCTTC.